This T cell receptor (beta chain) was documented in a study of cytomegalovirus exposure and HLA in healthy donors. This CDR3 comprises 16 residues. Germline CDR1 is SGHTS and CDR2 is YDEGEE. Trimming shortened V by 1 base and J by 0 bases, and 11 bases separated the two germline ends. PCR used 60 Vbeta primers and 13 Jbeta primers. Sequenced by immunoSEQ multiplex PCR; TCRdb stores in-frame clones only, minus some. The profile covers approximately 160,000 clones, with around 80% appearing a single time and 7% taken by the ten largest. The sample was PBMCs. This rearrangement joins TRBV5-8 to TRBJ2-1; TRBD2 is a possible D gene (5 bases). This TCR was recovered from a woman aged 35 to 49 in good health and CMV-seropositive. CDR3 sequence (DNA): TGTGCCAGCAGCTTGTTTCGGGGAACCTCCTACAATGAGCAGTTCTTC. Its translation: CASSLFRGTSYNEQFF.